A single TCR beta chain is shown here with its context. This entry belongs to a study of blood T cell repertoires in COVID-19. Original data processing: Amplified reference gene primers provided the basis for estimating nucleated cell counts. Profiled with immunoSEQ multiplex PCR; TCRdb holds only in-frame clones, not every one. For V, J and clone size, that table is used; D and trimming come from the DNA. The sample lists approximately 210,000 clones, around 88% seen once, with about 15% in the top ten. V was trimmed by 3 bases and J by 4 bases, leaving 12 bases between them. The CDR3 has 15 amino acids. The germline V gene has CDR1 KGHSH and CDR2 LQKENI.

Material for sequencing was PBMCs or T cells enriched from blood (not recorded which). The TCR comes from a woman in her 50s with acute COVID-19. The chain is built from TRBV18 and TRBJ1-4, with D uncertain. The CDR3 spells CASSPSSQYNEKLFF. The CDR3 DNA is TGTGCCAGCTCACCTTCTTCACAGTATAATGAAAAACTGTTTTTT.